These 27 T cell receptor beta chains came from one sample sequenced in a study of esophageal squamous cell carcinoma under preoperative chemotherapy. Using its own MiXCR run on the PCR reads, TCRdb lists one record per CDR3 protein. The table includes about 32,000 distinct CDR3 sequences, 40% to 65% detected once. The time point denotes: after preoperative PTX-NDP chemotherapy. This specimen was collected from a patient given preoperative chemotherapy. The origin of the receptors is a human donor with esophageal squamous cell carcinoma. The donor label of this sample is uncertain.

The table lists this clonotype with many counts. CDR3 residues: CASSSQLEQYF. For the CDR3, the DNA is TGTGCCAGCAGCTCCCAACTTGAGCAGTACTTC. This chain joins TRBV7-2 and TRBJ2-5; D call uncertain. CDR3 length: 11 residues. Germline V lookup: CDR1 SGHTA, CDR2 FQGNSA. V shed 4 bases and J shed 11 bases, with 11 bases lying between them.

In the case of this clonotype: The germline gene is not matched at one end of the junction; a read error may be the cause. The V call is TRBV7-3, the J call TRBJ2-5; tentatively, D is TRBD1 or TRBD2 (6 bases each). The germline V gene encodes CDR1 SGHTA and CDR2 FQGTGA. This CDR3 spans 12 amino acids. DNA of the CDR3: TGTGTCGGGGGCCGTGACCAAGGGACCCAGTATTTC. This gives the protein CVGGRDQGTQYF.

Concerning this clonotype: At one boundary the junction diverges from the germline segment, which might be a read error. The J gene is TRBJ2-4, the V gene TRBV12-3 or TRBV12-4, with TRBD1 matching over 8 bases. The CDR3 length is 16 residues. The CDR3 DNA follows: TGTGCCAGCACACACGGAACAGGGGGTTTAACAGACATGCAGTATTTC. Translation gives CASTHGTGGLTDMQYF.

For this clonotype: One junction end disagrees with the germline gene, perhaps due to a read error. The chain couples TRBV6-5 to TRBJ2-4, with a weak D call TRBD2 (5 bases). Germline CDR1 MNHEY, CDR2 SVGAGI. This CDR3 region has 16 residues. This CDR3 reads CASRDSGKRAKNTQYF. In DNA form, the CDR3 reads TGTGCCAGCCGTGACTCGGGGAAGAGAGCCAAAAACACTCAGTACTTC.

The chain combines TRBV6-1 with TRBJ2-4, with D perhaps being TRBD1 or TRBD2 (6 bases each). V dropped 8 bases and J dropped 13 bases, with 30 bases sitting between them. The CDR3 runs 16 residues. The germline gives CDR1 MNHNS, CDR2 SASEGT. In DNA form, the CDR3 reads TGTGCCAGCCGCGTCTCGGGGGCGTGGGCCAACGACACGCAGTACTTC. Translating it yields CASRVSGAWANDTQYF.

This clonotype was detected only once. This CDR3 fails to terminate in the conserved phenylalanine or tryptophan, so it likely reflects a read error. It is unclear where the CDR3 begins or ends on the DNA, so no DNA is shown, and the CDR3 is as TCRdb lists it. V is TRBV7-2 and J is TRBJ2-5. The CDR3 is 14 residues long, counting both termini. The V gene's germline CDR1 is SGHTA and CDR2 FQGNSA. CDR3 loop: CASSLAAGQETQLS.

In this sample, this clonotype turned up many times. Written as DNA, the CDR3 is TGTGCCAGCAGCTTAGACGTCCCTAGCACAGATACGCAGTATTTT. Translating gives CASSLDVPSTDTQYF. The chain carries TRBV11-1 and TRBJ2-3; no clear D gene. V was trimmed by 1 base and J by 0 bases, leaving 8 bases between them. Germline CDR1 reads SGHAT; CDR2 reads FQDESV (reference sequence). There are 15 residues in the CDR3.

The chain links TRBV7-3 to TRBJ2-5; D unresolved. Matching the DNA end better, TRBJ2-7 makes the J call doubtful. CDR3 length: 11 amino acids. Germline lookup yields CDR1 SGHTA and CDR2 FQGTGA. The CDR3 reads CASSLPGEQYF. The DNA for the CDR3 is TGTGCCAGCAGCTTGCCGGGCGAGCAGTACTTC.

Comments on this clonotype: An end of the junction differs from the germline gene, which may be a read error. This rearrangement joins TRBV7-6 to TRBJ2-1; D may match TRBD1 or TRBD2 (6 bases each). This CDR3 has 15 amino acids. In germline, CDR1 is SGHVS, CDR2 FNYEAQ. CDR3 sequence reads: CASSRSEGGTNAQFF. CDR3 nucleotides: TGTGCCAGCAGCCGATCGGAGGGGGGCACCAATGCGCAGTTCTTC.

Of note for this clonotype: A junction end diverges from the germline sequence, so it may reflect a read error. The gene calls are TRBV7-2 and TRBJ2-5, with a possible D match to TRBD2 (6 bases). The CDR3 contains 15 residues. The germline CDR1 and CDR2 sequences are SGHTA and FQGNSA. The CDR3 sequence is CARGHVERARETQYF. The CDR3, as DNA: TGTGCCAGGGGCCACGTGGAGCGGGCTAGAGAGACGCAGTACTTC.

This clonotype was recorded at least ten times. The chain carries TRBV10-3 and TRBJ2-2, with 8 bases matching TRBD2. V was clipped by 0 bases and J by 0 bases; unmatched bases: 6. CDR3 length equals 18 residues. The V gene's germline CDR1 is ENHRY and CDR2 SYGVKD. The CDR3 DNA reads as TGTGCCATCAGTGAGTCGCCGGGGGGGACACCGAACACCGGGGAGCTGTTTTTT. Translating gives CAISESPGGTPNTGELFF.

In its sample, this clonotype was seen once. At one end the junction does not follow the germline gene, possibly because of a read error. CDR3 protein: CASSSGPGGGGPDTQYF. The CDR3 bases are TGTGCCAGCAGCTCGGGCCCGGGGGGCGGAGGCCCAGATACGCAGTATTTC. The chain is built from TRBV7-2 and TRBJ2-3; D may be TRBD2 (7 bases). The CDR3 spans 17 residues. Germline V gene data show CDR1 as SGHTA and CDR2 as FQGNSA.

A word on this clonotype: No conserved phenylalanine or tryptophan ends this CDR3, so it is likely a read error. The chain is built from TRBV7-2 and TRBJ2-5, with TRBD2 identical over 11 bases. The DNA end favors TRBJ2-1, so the J call may be wrong. The germline V gene encodes CDR1 SGHTA and CDR2 FQGNSA. This CDR3 has 15 residues. The CDR3 loop is CASSISGLAVATQFL. The CDR3 DNA reads TGTGCCAGCAGTATCTCGGGACTAGCGGTGGCGACCCAGTTCTTG.

The chain employs TRBV7-3 and TRBJ2-1, with TRBD2 identical over 7 bases. CDR1 is SGHTA and CDR2 is FQGTGA in the germline V gene. V trimming: 2 bases; J trimming: 13 bases; junction bases outside the gene matches: 14. CDR3 length equals 15 residues. The CDR3 sequence is CASSLGLGAKNIQFF. The DNA for the CDR3 is TGTGCCAGCAGCTTAGGACTAGGTGCAAAAAACATTCAGTTCTTC.

At least ten counts were recorded for this clonotype. CDR3 bases: TGTGCCAGCAGCTTAGTTCCCCGGGGGCCCTACAATGAGCAGTTCTTC. It translates to CASSLVPRGPYNEQFF. The chain is built from TRBV11-2 and TRBJ2-1, with D perhaps TRBD1 or TRBD2 (6 bases each). CDR1 is SGHAT, CDR2 FQNNGV, per germline. V gave up 1 base and J gave up 2 bases, with 12 bases separating them. CDR3 length equals 16 residues.

The chain recombines TRBV5-6 with TRBJ2-1; 9 bases line up with TRBD2. This CDR3 region has 14 residues. V shed 4 bases, J shed 3 bases, and the junction held 2 bases outside the gene matches. CDR1 is SGHDT, CDR2 YYEEEE, per germline. CDR3 nucleotides: TGTGCCAGCAGCAGACTAGCGGACTACAATGAGCAGTTCTTC. Translating it yields CASSRLADYNEQFF.

The DNA for the CDR3 is TGTGCCAGCAGCTTAATCCCAGGGGAGCGCTACGAGCAGTACTTC. Its protein product is CASSLIPGERYEQYF. This chain links TRBV7-2 with TRBJ2-5; D is perhaps TRBD1 (6 bases). The J call may not be correct, given that the DNA end is closer to TRBJ2-7. The CDR3 loop spans 15 amino acids. Germline values: CDR1 SGHTA, CDR2 FQGNSA.

The CDR3 coding sequence is TGTGCCAGGGGCCTTGCGGGCGGGGACCAAGATACGCAGTACTTC. Its translation is CARGLAGGDQDTQYF. V gene TRBV7-2 combines with J gene TRBJ2-3; D is possibly TRBD2 (6 bases). The DNA matches TRBJ2-7 better at its end, which makes the J call doubtful. CDR3 length: 15 residues. CDR1 is SGHTA and CDR2 is FQGNSA in the germline V gene.

The chain links TRBV7-6 to TRBJ2-5; 7 nucleotides align to TRBD2. CDR1 SGHVS and CDR2 FNYEAQ come from the germline V gene. With V trimmed by 8 bases and J by 3 bases, 15 bases remained unmatched. This CDR3 has 16 residues. CDR3 nucleotides: TGTGCCAGCGCGGGGGACGGGGGTAGGGAGGAAGAGACCCAGTACTTC. Amino acid sequence: CASAGDGGREEETQYF.

Concerning this clonotype: An end of the junction differs from the germline gene, which may be a read error. The V gene is TRBV6-1, the J gene TRBJ2-4; D may be TRBD1 or TRBD2 (5 bases each). The CDR3 spans 14 residues. Germline V gene sequence: CDR1 MNHNS, CDR2 SASEGT. CDR3 DNA: TGTGCGAGCAGCGCGATGGGGGTCAAAAACATTCAGTACTTC. Translation: CASSAMGVKNIQYF.

In DNA form, the CDR3 reads TGTGCCAGCAGGGGGGGTCGAAGGGGCACAGATACGCAGTATTTT. It specifies CASRGGRRGTDTQYF. The chain recombines TRBV12-3 or TRBV12-4 with TRBJ2-3, with D perhaps TRBD2 (6 bases). The V end was cut by 6 bases, the J end by 1 base, with 14 bases between. The CDR3 runs 15 residues.

Comment on this clonotype: A read error may produce the germline difference seen at one junction end. J is TRBJ2-3 and V is TRBV7-8; 8 bases agree with TRBD2. Germline-derived CDR1 and CDR2 are SGHVS and FQNEAQ. This CDR3 is 16 amino acids long. Here the CDR3 reads CASRDPGGGPEDTQYF. In nucleotides, the CDR3 is TGTGCCAGCCGCGACCCGGGGGGGGGGCCCGAAGATACGCAGTACTTT.

On this clonotype: One end of the junction does not line up with germline, which may come from a read error. The rearrangement links TRBV7-6 to TRBJ2-3, with D perhaps matching TRBD2 (6 bases). The CDR3 totals 16 residues. CDR1 is SGHVS, CDR2 FNYEAQ, per germline. The chain's CDR3 is CASSFSGRGATDTQYF. In DNA, the CDR3 is TGTGCGAGCAGCTTTTCGGGGCGGGGAGCCACAGATACTCAGTATTTC.

By share, this clonotype ranks as medium-sized. J is TRBJ2-5 and V is TRBV12-5; 12 nucleotides match TRBD2. This CDR3 comprises 16 residues. V shed 1 base and J 1 base; nucleotides not matched to a gene: 1. Germline-derived CDR1 and CDR2 are LGHNT and FRNRAP. CDR3 in DNA: TGTGCTAGTGGTTTGGGACTAGCGGGGGCCCAAGAGACCCAGTACTTC. Translating it yields CASGLGLAGAQETQYF.

This chain connects TRBV7-8 to TRBJ2-3; D is possibly TRBD1 or TRBD2 (5 bases each). The J call may be wrong; the DNA end is better matched by TRBJ2-7. This CDR3 is 15 amino acids long. Germline CDR1 is SGHVS and CDR2 is FQNEAQ. The CDR3 spells CARSLVGRDQDTQYF. The CDR3 bases are TGTGCCAGGAGCCTCGTGGGCCGGGACCAAGATACGCAGTACTTC.

This clonotype was seen a few times. The chain carries TRBV12-3 or TRBV12-4 and TRBJ2-1; perhaps TRBD2 as D (6 bases). V was clipped by 4 bases and J by 3 bases, with 10 bases between them. CDR3 length equals 14 residues. The CDR3 bases are TGTGCCAGCAGTTGGGGGACTGGCTACAATGAGCAGTTCTTC. Its translation: CASSWGTGYNEQFF.

V usage is TRBV7-2 and J usage is TRBJ2-5; a weak D match, TRBD2 (5 bases). The V and J ends lost 4 bases and 9 bases respectively, with 18 bases between them. Germline V gives CDR1 SGHTA, CDR2 FQGNSA. This CDR3 comprises 14 residues. The CDR3 DNA reads as TGTGCCAGCAGCTCGACTGGGCGGGCCTCGGCCCAGTACTTC. It is translated as CASSSTGRASAQYF.